These 12 T cell receptor beta chains were all obtained from the same sample, sequenced in a study of T cells in Graves' hyperthyroidism and ophthalmopathy. The investigators amplified TCR beta CDR3 regions from RNA transcripts. The TCR CDR3 first-round RT-PCR relied on the HTBI primer set. Each CDR3 protein is one row after TCRdb ran MiXCR on the multiplex PCR reads. The sample lists about 840,000 distinct CDR3 sequences; roughly 40% were seen once. Material for sequencing was blood. The receptors were sampled from a man younger than 35 with Graves' hyperthyroidism.

This clonotype was recorded at least ten times. The chain combines TRBV20-1 with TRBJ1-5, with 8 bases lining up with TRBD1. Germline values: CDR1 DFQATT, CDR2 SNEGSKA (reference sequence). V dropped 6 bases and J dropped 5; count of bases not matched to a gene: 6. The CDR3 length is 13 residues. As DNA, the CDR3 is TGCAGTGCAGCGGACAGGGTGGATCAGCCCCAGCATTTT. Protein sequence: CSAADRVDQPQHF.

The chain recombines TRBV7-8 with TRBJ1-4, with 9 bases fitting TRBD1. J lost 7 bases, V lost 5 bases, and 11 bases had no gene match. CDR3 length equals 16 residues. Germline V gene data show CDR1 as SGHVS and CDR2 as FQNEAQ. In nucleotides, the CDR3 is TGTGCCAGCAGCCGAGGACAGGGGTATATGGGTGAAAAACTGTTTTTT. Its protein is CASSRGQGYMGEKLFF.

This clonotype occurred many times. The chain is built from TRBV20-1 and TRBJ2-5; weak D call: TRBD1 (6 bases). Germline CDR1 is DFQATT and CDR2 is SNEGSKA (reference sequence). Trimming cost V 5 bases and J 4 bases, with 14 bases left between them. CDR3 size: 13 residues. The CDR3 nucleotides are TGCAGTGCTTCTGGGGGCGCGTTAGAGACCCAGTACTTC. As protein: CSASGGALETQYF.

The chain combines TRBV2 with TRBJ2-5, with D perhaps TRBD1 (6 bases). Trimming took 6 bases from V and 0 from J, leaving 11 bases between them. Looked up from germline, CDR1 is SNHLY and CDR2 is FYNNEI. CDR3 length equals 14 residues. The CDR3 coding sequence is TGTGCCAGCAGGGGCCAGGGGTACCAAGAGACCCAGTACTTC. Its protein is CASRGQGYQETQYF.

As regards this clonotype: An end of the junction does not agree with germline; a read error may underlie this. This chain links TRBV7-9 with TRBJ1-5, with D tentatively TRBD1 (5 bases). Per the germline V gene, CDR1 is SEHNR and CDR2 is FQNEAQ (reference sequence). The CDR3 spans 15 residues. CDR3 residues: CASSQAGPINQPQHF. CDR3 DNA sequence: TGCGCCAGCAGCCAAGCGGGACCGATCAATCAGCCCCAGCATTTT.

This clonotype has just a few counts. This sequence joins TRBV4-3 and TRBJ1-6; D remains ambiguous. Germline assignment: CDR1 LGHNA and CDR2 YSLEER. With 9 bases removed from V and 10 bases from J, the gap between germline ends came to 16 bases. CDR3 length equals 13 residues. The CDR3 is CASTSVAGSPLHF. For the CDR3, the DNA is TGCGCCAGTACGTCGGTAGCGGGGTCACCCCTCCACTTT.

This clonotype was counted many times. The chain is built from TRBV4-1 and TRBJ2-5, with no clear D. This CDR3 region has 13 residues. Trimming took 1 base from V and 5 from J, leaving 8 bases between them. Germline loops: CDR1 MGHRA, CDR2 YSYEKL. DNA for the CDR3: TGCGCCAGCAGCCAAGTTAGGCGTGAGACCCAGTACTTC. This sequence encodes CASSQVRRETQYF.

The chain is built from TRBV7-2 and TRBJ1-4; possibly TRBD1 for D (5 bases). CDR1 is SGHTA and CDR2 is FQGNSA in the germline V gene. The CDR3 totals 14 residues. Trimming left V 5 bases short and J 8 bases short, with 15 bases between. The CDR3 here is CASSQLGVGEKLFF. CDR3 coding DNA: TGTGCCAGCAGCCAACTGGGGGTCGGGGAAAAACTGTTTTTT.

This clonotype was recorded only once. In DNA, the CDR3 is TGTGCCAGCAGCCACACAGCAACCGGGGAGCTGTTTTTT. As protein: CASSHTATGELFF. This sequence joins TRBV7-9 and TRBJ2-2, with D hard to call. V was shortened by 5 bases and J by 5 bases, with 9 bases between the two germline ends. CDR1 and CDR2 from the germline V gene are SEHNR and FQNEAQ (reference sequence). This CDR3 comprises 13 residues.

The V call is TRBV2, the J call TRBJ1-2; D ambiguous. The germline CDR1 and CDR2 sequences are SNHLY and FYNNEI. This CDR3 is built from 15 residues. V was pared by 4 bases and J by 2 bases, with 14 bases between. In nucleotides, the CDR3 is TGTGCCAGCAGTGGACCGGCCAGACTAAACTATGGCTACACCTTC. Protein: CASSGPARLNYGYTF.

There are many counts of this clonotype. The rearrangement joins TRBV15 to TRBJ1-5, with D possibly matching TRBD1 (5 bases). The V end was cut by 0 bases, the J end by 6 bases, with 9 bases between. Germline CDR1 reads LNHNV; CDR2 reads YYDKDF (reference sequence). This CDR3 region has 14 residues. CDR3 coding DNA: TGTGCCACCAGCAGAGAACAGGAACTTCAGCCCCAGCATTTT. This sequence encodes CATSREQELQPQHF.

The CDR3 region has the DNA TGTGCCAGTAGTAGCCGACTAGCGGGCCAAGAGACCCAGTACTTC. Translation gives CASSSRLAGQETQYF. The chain links TRBV19 to TRBJ2-5; 10 bases fit TRBD2. This CDR3 spans 15 amino acids. The V and J ends lost 4 bases and 1 base, in that order; junction bases with no gene match: 3. Per the germline V gene, CDR1 is LNHDA and CDR2 is SQIVND (reference sequence).